The 20 T cell receptor beta chains below come from one sample, sequenced in a study of cytotoxic CD8 clonotypes in ibrutinib-treated CLL. Produced via immunoSEQ multiplex PCR; TCRdb's table is partial and in-frame only. The sample includes 300,000 to 350,000 clones, 80% of them seen just once. The source was PBMCs, collected before ibrutinib treatment. The receptors come from a human donor with chronic lymphocytic leukemia.

This chain joins TRBV2 and TRBJ1-2; 8 bases agree with TRBD1. The V segment lost 5 bases and the J segment 2 bases; nucleotides outside the gene matches: 7. The CDR3 is 15 residues long. Germline lookup yields CDR1 SNHLY and CDR2 FYNNEI. CDR3 sequence reads: CASSQGQGINYGYTF. The CDR3 DNA is TGTGCCAGCAGTCAAGGACAGGGTATCAACTATGGCTACACCTTC.

The chain recombines TRBV5-1 with TRBJ2-1; 8 bases map to TRBD2. After removal of 1 base from V and 5 bases from J, the junction contained 2 bases not matched to a gene. The CDR3 is made up of 14 amino acids. Germline CDR1 SGHRS, CDR2 YFSETQ. CDR3: CASSLTGGNNEQFF. For the CDR3, the DNA is TGCGCCAGCAGCTTGACGGGGGGGAACAATGAGCAGTTCTTC.

The gene calls are TRBV28 and TRBJ1-2; perhaps TRBD1 as D (6 bases). Trimming shortened V by 5 bases and J by 6 bases, and 22 bases separated the two germline ends. The CDR3 loop spans 16 amino acids. Germline-derived CDR1 and CDR2 are MDHEN and SYDVKM. CDR3 loop: CASSKYRVLAVHGYTF. DNA for the CDR3: TGTGCCAGCAGTAAATACAGGGTATTAGCGGTTCATGGCTACACCTTC.

There are a few counts of this clone. The genes are TRBV7-6 and TRBJ2-2; either TRBD1 or TRBD2 may fit D (5 bases each). Trimming took off 3 bases at V and 6 bases at J, with 8 bases between the two ends. This CDR3 has 13 residues. Germline CDR1 reads SGHVS; CDR2 reads FNYEAQ. The CDR3 here is CASSFGDPGELFF. The CDR3 DNA reads TGTGCCAGCAGCTTCGGGGACCCCGGGGAGCTGTTTTTT.

This clone was observed a few times. The rearrangement uses TRBV19 and TRBJ1-5; D may be TRBD1 (6 bases). Trimming left V 11 bases short and J 0 bases short, with 17 bases between. The CDR3 sequence is 15 residues long. CDR1 LNHDA and CDR2 SQIVND come from the germline V gene (reference sequence). DNA of the CDR3: TGTGCCGCCCGAGGAGGACAGCTTAGCAATCAGCCCCAGCATTTT. The encoded protein is CAARGGQLSNQPQHF.

The count of this clone is one. The chain combines TRBV4-1 with TRBJ1-4; 7 nucleotides agree with TRBD1. The germline CDR1 and CDR2 sequences are MGHRA and YSYEKL. The CDR3 extends over 13 amino acids. Trimming took 3 bases from V and 8 from J; bases not matched to a gene: 3. CDR3 nucleotides: TGCGCCAGCAGCCACGCGACAGGGGAAAAACTGTTTTTT. Protein product: CASSHATGEKLFF.

This rearrangement joins TRBV5-1 to TRBJ2-3; 12 nucleotides align to TRBD2. V lost 4 bases and J lost 2; bases outside the gene matches: 5. Germline V gene data show CDR1 as SGHRS and CDR2 as YFSETQ. The CDR3 consists of 16 residues. Written as DNA, the CDR3 is TGCGCCAGCAGCATAGGACTAGCGGGGTACACAGATACGCAGTATTTT. It translates to CASSIGLAGYTDTQYF.

The rearrangement uses TRBV19 and TRBJ2-2, with TRBD1 as a possible D gene (5 bases). The CDR3 loop spans 14 amino acids. In germline, CDR1 is LNHDA, CDR2 SQIVND (reference sequence). The germline V and J ends were trimmed by 5 bases and 4 bases, with 11 bases remaining between them. This chain's CDR3 is CASSREQVTGELFF. Written as DNA, the CDR3 is TGTGCCAGTAGTCGTGAACAGGTCACCGGGGAGCTGTTTTTT.

The chain has TRBV9 and TRBJ1-3; 8 bases fit TRBD1. Germline-derived CDR1 and CDR2 are SGDLS and YYNGEE. The V and J ends lost 4 bases and 0 bases, in that order; junction bases with no gene match: 18. The CDR3 is 20 amino acids. CDR3 in DNA: TGTGCCAGCAGCCCAAGGTCAACTTCCCGGGACAGGTTCTCTGGAAACACCATATATTTT. Residues: CASSPRSTSRDRFSGNTIYF.

For the CDR3, the DNA is TGCGCCAGCAGCTTGGCGTCTAGAAACAATGAGCAGTTCTTC. Amino acid sequence: CASSLASRNNEQFF. This sequence joins TRBV5-1 and TRBJ2-1; D is undetermined. V lost 0 bases, J lost 5 bases, and 9 bases lay in between. This CDR3 is 14 amino acids long. From germline, CDR1 is SGHRS and CDR2 YFSETQ.

The chain carries TRBV7-2 and TRBJ2-3, with 7 bases aligning to TRBD2. The V gene's germline CDR1 is SGHTA and CDR2 FQGNSA. With V trimmed by 1 base and J by 0 bases, 13 bases remained unmatched. This CDR3 has 19 amino acids. The CDR3 bases are TGTGCCAGCAGCTTAGGGATTTGGGCTAGCGGACCTAGCACAGATACGCAGTATTTT. Its protein is CASSLGIWASGPSTDTQYF.

This clone has just one count. The rearrangement uses TRBV6-5 and TRBJ2-5; 7 nucleotides match TRBD1. The J segment lost 1 base and the V segment lost 6 bases, leaving 2 bases of the junction unmatched. Germline lookup yields CDR1 MNHEY and CDR2 SVGAGI. The CDR3 runs 13 residues. The CDR3 bases are TGTGCCAGCAGACCAGGGGGCCAAGAGACCCAGTACTTC. This translates into CASRPGGQETQYF.

V usage is TRBV18 and J usage is TRBJ1-5, with D possibly being TRBD1 (5 bases). V was trimmed by 2 bases and J by 5 bases, leaving 13 bases between them. The CDR3 extends over 15 amino acids. The germline CDR1 and CDR2 sequences are KGHSH and LQKENI. For the CDR3, the DNA is TGTGCCAGCTCACCATCTTTCATAGGGGATCAGCCCCAGCATTTT. It specifies CASSPSFIGDQPQHF.

To note about this clone: One junction end disagrees with the germline gene, perhaps due to a read error. The chain has TRBV12-5 and TRBJ2-3; D might be TRBD1 or TRBD2, each matching 6 bases. CDR1 LGHNT and CDR2 FRNRAP come from the germline V gene. This CDR3 comprises 15 residues. CDR3 region: CASGTPGQHTDTQYF. As DNA, the CDR3 is TGTGCGAGTGGGACTCCGGGACAACACACAGATACGCAGTATTTT. The full variable domain, completed using reference TRBV12-5 and TRBJ2-3, is DARVTQTPRHKVTEMGQEVTMRCQPILGHNTVFWYRQTMMQGLELLAYFRNRAPLDDSGMPKDRFSAEMPDATLATLKIQPSEPRDSAVYFCASGTPGQHTDTQYFGPGTRLTVL.

The genes are TRBV6-5 and TRBJ1-5; possibly TRBD1 for D (6 bases). From germline, CDR1 is MNHEY and CDR2 SVGAGI. This CDR3 region has 14 residues. Trimming pared 5 bases from V and 7 bases from J, leaving 15 bases between. CDR3 sequence (DNA): TGTGCCAGCAGTCCTACAGGGAGGGCACAGCCCCAGCATTTT. Its protein is CASSPTGRAQPQHF.

As DNA, the CDR3 is TGTGCCAGCAGCCGCGACAGGTTGTCCTACGAGCAGTACTTC. Protein sequence: CASSRDRLSYEQYF. The chain employs TRBV6-5 and TRBJ2-7; maybe TRBD1 (6 bases). The CDR3 consists of 14 residues. Trimming removed 6 bases at V and 1 base at J, with 13 bases between. Germline V gene lookup returns CDR1 MNHEY and CDR2 SVGAGI.

The chain has TRBV2 and TRBJ2-1; 8 positions match TRBD2. The CDR3 consists of 13 residues. Per the germline V gene, CDR1 is SNHLY and CDR2 is FYNNEI. Trimming at V came to 7 bases and at J to 8 bases, leaving 7 bases not matched to a gene. CDR3 protein: CASMRSGNYEQFF. The CDR3 region has the DNA TGTGCCAGCATGCGTAGCGGGAACTATGAGCAGTTCTTC.

The chain employs TRBV28 and TRBJ1-2; 7 bases fit TRBD1. Per the germline V gene, CDR1 is MDHEN and CDR2 is SYDVKM. The CDR3 is 13 residues long. V shed 5 bases, J shed 4 bases, and the junction held 4 bases outside the gene matches. The CDR3 coding sequence is TGTGCCAGCAGTCCGGGACAGAGCTATGGCTACACCTTC. Translating gives CASSPGQSYGYTF.

The chain carries TRBV15 and TRBJ1-1; D not resolved. Germline loops: CDR1 LNHNV, CDR2 YYDKDF (reference sequence). This CDR3 comprises 15 residues. Trimming shortened V by 3 bases and J by 6 bases, and 17 bases separated the two germline ends. Here the CDR3 reads CATSRGMYGRPEAFF. CDR3 bases: TGTGCCACCAGCAGGGGGATGTATGGGCGTCCTGAAGCTTTCTTT.

The J gene is TRBJ2-7, the V gene TRBV4-2; D is undetermined. Looked up from germline, CDR1 is LGHNA and CDR2 is YNFKEQ. This CDR3 has 14 amino acids. The ends were cut back, 0 bases at V and 2 bases at J, with 8 bases in the middle. The CDR3 sequence is CASSQDYRAYEQYF. The CDR3 DNA follows: TGTGCCAGCAGCCAAGATTACAGAGCCTACGAGCAGTACTTC.